A selection of T cell receptor beta chains follows, all from one sample in a study of response to subunit inactivated influenza vaccine. TCRdb re-called the RT-PCR reads through MiXCR, storing one row per CDR3 protein. Seen here are about 540,000 distinct CDR3 sequences, approximately 15% observed once, and the top ten hold over 8.5%. The starting material was PBMCs from blood, obtained 11 to 12 days after vaccination. These receptors were collected from a man aged 45-65 years who received an inactivated influenza vaccine. The CDR3 runs from the conserved cysteine through the conserved F or W. A D gene is named only where the DNA matches it firmly. Clone size appears in some rows only: once, few, many, or a class for an expanded clone.

v_gene	abundance	len	j_gene	d_gene	CDR3aa	CDR3nt
TRBV5-4	.	14	TRBJ1-3	TRBD1	CASSPGDSGNTIYF	TGTGCCAGCAGCCCCGGGGACAGCGGAAACACCATATATTTT
TRBV20-1	.	14	TRBJ1-4	.	CSARDLGFNEKLFF	TGCAGTGCTAGAGATCTTGGCTTTAATGAAAAACTGTTTTTT
TRBV12-3/TRBV12-4	.	14	TRBJ1-2	TRBD1	CASSFYGTGGGYTF	TGTGCCAGCAGTTTTTACGGGACAGGGGGTGGCTACACCTTC
TRBV12-3/TRBV12-4	few	16	TRBJ1-2	.	CASSGDSDTPIYGYTF	TGTGCCAGCAGTGGGGACTCCGATACCCCCATCTATGGCTACACCTTC
TRBV5-1	.	18	TRBJ2-1	.	CASSLGHNRGGPYNEQFF	TGCGCCAGCAGCCTTGGCCACAACAGGGGGGGACCCTACAATGAGCAGTTCTTC
TRBV19	.	15	TRBJ2-2	TRBD1	CASSEGQAFTGELFF	TGTGCCAGTAGTGAGGGACAGGCATTCACCGGGGAGCTGTTTTTT
TRBV29-1	many	16	TRBJ2-1	TRBD2	CSVESRLAGGPGEQFF	TGCAGCGTTGAAAGTCGATTAGCGGGAGGGCCCGGTGAGCAGTTCTTC
TRBV12-3/TRBV12-4	.	15	TRBJ2-5	TRBD2	CASSSGLAGAETQYF	TGTGCCAGCAGTTCGGGACTAGCGGGGGCTGAGACCCAGTACTTC
TRBV7-2	.	11	TRBJ1-2	.	CASSLAAGYTF	TGTGCCAGCAGCTTGGCTGCCGGCTACACCTTC
TRBV20-1	few	13	TRBJ1-6	.	CSARTVDNSPLHF	TGCAGTGCTAGGACGGTAGATAATTCACCCCTCCACTTT
TRBV7-9	.	15	TRBJ1-3	.	CASSLSGGEWNTIYF	TGTGCCAGCAGCTTATCCGGGGGCGAGTGGAACACCATATATTTT
TRBV5-1	few	14	TRBJ2-1	TRBD2	CASSLVREGNEQFF	TGCGCCAGCAGCTTGGTGCGGGAGGGGAATGAGCAGTTCTTC
TRBV7-2	.	14	TRBJ2-1	.	CASSPRTAVNEQFF	TGTGCCAGCAGCCCCCGGACCGCTGTCAATGAGCAGTTCTTC
TRBV25-1	few	15	TRBJ2-2	.	CASSDGGGNTGELFF	TGTGCCAGCAGTGATGGGGGCGGGAACACCGGGGAGCTGTTTTTT
TRBV7-7	few	14	TRBJ2-5	TRBD1	CASSLDREDETQYF	TGTGCTAGCAGCTTAGACAGGGAAGACGAGACCCAGTACTTC
TRBV5-1	large	16	TRBJ2-3	TRBD2	CASRTSGAPSTDTQYF	TGCGCCAGCCGGACTAGCGGGGCCCCTAGCACAGATACGCAGTATTTT
TRBV6-5	many	14	TRBJ1-6	.	CASSFSPRIEPLHF	TGTGCCAGCAGTTTTTCCCCCCGAATTGAACCCCTCCACTTT
TRBV20-1	few	13	TRBJ2-5	.	CSARKGPQETQYF	TGCAGTGCTAGAAAAGGGCCTCAAGAGACCCAGTACTTC
TRBV3-1	many	12	TRBJ1-1	TRBD1	CASSLTEKDRFF	TGTGCCAGCAGCCTTACCGAGAAGGACAGGTTCTTT
TRBV28	.	19	TRBJ1-2	TRBD1	CASSGVPGQGGAILYGYTF	TGTGCCAGCAGCGGGGTCCCGGGACAGGGGGGAGCTATACTATATGGCTACACCTTC
TRBV6-2/TRBV6-3	few	15	TRBJ2-7	TRBD1	CASRPPRTGAYEQYF	TGTGCCAGCAGGCCCCCCCGGACAGGGGCCTACGAGCAGTACTTC
TRBV18	many	15	TRBJ1-5	.	CASRSGGNSNQPQHF	TGTGCCAGCCGTTCCGGTGGGAATAGCAATCAGCCCCAGCATTTT
TRBV21-1	few	16	TRBJ2-1	.	CASSKVGAHSYNEQFF	TGTGCCAGCAGCAAAGTGGGGGCACACTCCTACAATGAGCAGTTCTTC
TRBV7-2	many	15	TRBJ2-2	TRBD2	CASSSGGGKGGELFF	TGTGCCAGCAGCTCGGGGGGAGGAAAGGGCGGGGAGCTGTTTTTT
TRBV7-2	few	14	TRBJ2-3	TRBD1	CASSPKTGADTQYF	TGTGCCAGCAGCCCCAAGACAGGGGCAGATACGCAGTATTTT
TRBV27	few	18	TRBJ1-4	TRBD1	CASSMTTPYRGLGEKLFF	TGTGCCAGCAGTATGACAACCCCTTACAGGGGGCTGGGGGAAAAACTGTTTTTT
TRBV7-9	.	16	TRBJ2-3	TRBD2	CASSYGGLAGEDTQYF	TGTGCCAGCAGCTACGGAGGACTAGCGGGGGAGGATACGCAGTATTTT
TRBV12-5	.	14	TRBJ2-3	TRBD2	CASGTDLAGDTQYF	TGTGCTAGTGGTACGGACCTAGCGGGTGATACGCAGTATTTT
TRBV5-6	few	14	TRBJ2-5	TRBD2	CASSLAGDQETQYF	TGTGCCAGCAGCCTAGCGGGGGACCAAGAGACCCAGTACTTC
TRBV7-9	few	13	TRBJ1-1	TRBD1	CASATGEVTEAFF	TGTGCCAGCGCGACAGGGGAGGTCACTGAAGCTTTCTTT
TRBV7-2	many	14	TRBJ2-2	.	CASRRQFLTGELFF	TGTGCCAGCAGACGGCAGTTTCTCACCGGGGAGCTGTTTTTT
TRBV14	many	15	TRBJ2-1	.	CASSQLKLNGNEQFF	TGTGCCAGCAGCCAGTTGAAACTAAACGGCAATGAGCAGTTCTTC
TRBV15	.	15	TRBJ1-4	.	CATSREALKGRKLFF	TGTGCCACCAGCAGAGAAGCCCTGAAGGGAAGAAAACTGTTTTTT
TRBV20-1	few	12	TRBJ2-1	.	CSARGGVNEQFF	TGCAGTGCTAGAGGAGGAGTCAATGAGCAGTTCTTC
TRBV4-2	.	15	TRBJ1-2	.	CASSRDLPGYYGYTF	TGTGCCAGCAGCCGAGACCTCCCAGGGTACTATGGCTACACCTTC
TRBV12-3/TRBV12-4	many	13	TRBJ1-2	.	CASSLRGGYGYTF	TGCGCCAGCAGCTTACGGGGGGGATACGGCTACACCTTC
TRBV29-1	few	13	TRBJ2-5	TRBD1	CSVLQGAGETQYF	TGCAGCGTTTTACAGGGGGCGGGAGAGACCCAGTACTTC
TRBV24-1	few	15	TRBJ2-3	TRBD1	CATSDRDRGADTQYF	TGTGCCACCAGTGATCGGGACAGGGGCGCAGATACGCAGTATTTT
TRBV20-1	.	12	TRBJ1-2	.	CSGYASGNGYTF	TGCAGTGGGTATGCGTCGGGAAATGGCTACACCTTC
TRBV29-1	few	15	TRBJ1-6	TRBD1	CSVDGTGGYNSPLHF	TGCAGCGTTGACGGGACAGGGGGCTATAATTCACCCCTCCACTTT
TRBV6-5	.	15	TRBJ1-4	.	CASSYSRGPNEKLFF	TGTGCCAGCAGTTACTCGAGGGGACCTAATGAAAAACTGTTTTTT
TRBV10-3	.	14	TRBJ2-2	.	CAIRGAPLAGELFF	TGTGCCATCAGGGGGGCCCCCTTGGCCGGGGAGCTGTTTTTT
TRBV12-3/TRBV12-4	few	14	TRBJ2-1	.	CASSPAASYNEQFF	TGTGCCAGCAGCCCCGCGGCGTCTTACAATGAGCAGTTCTTC
TRBV5-6	many	12	TRBJ2-2	.	CASSLTPGELFF	TGTGCCAGCAGCTTGACTCCCGGGGAGCTGTTTTTT
TRBV20-1	few	14	TRBJ2-7	TRBD1	CSARYDRGAYEQYF	TGCAGTGCTAGATACGACAGGGGGGCCTACGAGCAGTACTTC
TRBV6-2/TRBV6-3	.	17	TRBJ2-7	TRBD2	CASSPRAGKLATYEQYF	TGTGCCAGCAGCCCCCGAGCCGGTAAACTAGCGACCTACGAGCAGTACTTC
TRBV6-5	.	15	TRBJ1-1	TRBD1	CASSYPGQGNTEAFF	TGTGCCAGCAGTTACCCGGGACAGGGGAACACTGAAGCTTTCTTT
TRBV20-1	few	12	TRBJ2-7	.	CSGRASSYEQYF	TGCAGTGGGCGGGCGAGCTCCTACGAGCAGTACTTC
TRBV20-1	few	15	TRBJ1-6	.	CSATTGTVASSPLHF	TGCAGTGCTACAACCGGGACGGTGGCTTCTTCACCCCTCCACTTT
TRBV20-1	.	15	TRBJ2-5	.	CSARPGTLHQETQYF	TGCAGTGCTAGGCCCGGGACTTTGCACCAAGAGACCCAGTACTTC
TRBV12-3/TRBV12-4	.	14	TRBJ1-5	.	CASSLEPENQPQHF	TGTGCCAGCAGTTTAGAGCCCGAGAATCAGCCCCAGCATTTT
TRBV4-3	few	15	TRBJ2-3	TRBD1	CASSHRDRETDTQYF	TGCGCCAGCAGCCACCGGGACAGGGAAACAGATACGCAGTATTTT
TRBV6-2/TRBV6-3	many	13	TRBJ2-1	.	CASRLQTSHEQFF	TGTGCCAGCAGGCTTCAGACTAGTCATGAGCAGTTCTTC
TRBV7-6	.	17	TRBJ2-5	TRBD1	CASSSLYGTGWQETQYF	TGTGCCAGCAGCTCCTTATACGGGACAGGGTGGCAAGAGACCCAGTACTTC
TRBV27	.	12	TRBJ2-3	.	CASRRTPDTQYF	TGTGCCAGCAGACGGACGCCAGATACGCAGTATTTT
TRBV6-5	.	13	TRBJ1-3	.	CASSYLPGNTIYF	TGTGCCAGCAGTTACCTCCCTGGAAACACCATATATTTT
TRBV19	.	15	TRBJ2-2	TRBD1	CASSDWDRVSGELFF	TGTGCCAGTAGCGACTGGGACAGAGTGTCCGGGGAGCTGTTTTTT